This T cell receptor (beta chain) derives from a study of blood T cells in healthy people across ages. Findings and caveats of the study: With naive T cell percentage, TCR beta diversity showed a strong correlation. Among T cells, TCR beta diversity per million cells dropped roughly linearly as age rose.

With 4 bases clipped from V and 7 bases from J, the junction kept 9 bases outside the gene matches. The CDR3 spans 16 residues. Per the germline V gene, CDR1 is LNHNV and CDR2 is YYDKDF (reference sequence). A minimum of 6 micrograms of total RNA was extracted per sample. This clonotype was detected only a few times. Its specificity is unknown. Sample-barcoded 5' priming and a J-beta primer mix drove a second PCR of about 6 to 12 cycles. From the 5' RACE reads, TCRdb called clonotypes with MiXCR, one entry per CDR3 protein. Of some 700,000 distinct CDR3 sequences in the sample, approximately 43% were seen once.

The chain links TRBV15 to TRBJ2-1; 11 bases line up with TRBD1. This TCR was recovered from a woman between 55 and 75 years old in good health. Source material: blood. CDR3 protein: CATSKQTGTGGNEQFF. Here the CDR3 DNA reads TGTGCCACCAGCAAACAAACCGGGACAGGGGGAAATGAGCAGTTCTTC.